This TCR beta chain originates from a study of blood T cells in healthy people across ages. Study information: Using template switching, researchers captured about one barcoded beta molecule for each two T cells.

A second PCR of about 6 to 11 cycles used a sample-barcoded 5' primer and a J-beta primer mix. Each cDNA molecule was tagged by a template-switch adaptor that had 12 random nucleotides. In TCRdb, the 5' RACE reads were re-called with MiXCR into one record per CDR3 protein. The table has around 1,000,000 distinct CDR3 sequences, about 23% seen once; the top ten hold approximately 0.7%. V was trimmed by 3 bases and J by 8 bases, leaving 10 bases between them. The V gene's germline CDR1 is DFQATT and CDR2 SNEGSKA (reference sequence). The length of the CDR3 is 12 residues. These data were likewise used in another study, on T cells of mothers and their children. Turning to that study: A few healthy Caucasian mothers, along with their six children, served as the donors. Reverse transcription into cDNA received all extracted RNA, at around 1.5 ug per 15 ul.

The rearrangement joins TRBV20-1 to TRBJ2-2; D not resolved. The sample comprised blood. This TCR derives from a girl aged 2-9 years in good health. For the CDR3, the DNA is TGCAGTGCTAGTAGTGTTCCGGGGGAGCTGTTTTTT. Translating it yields CSASSVPGELFF.